These T cell receptor beta chains were read from a single sample in a study of blood T cells in healthy people across ages. MiXCR, applied by TCRdb to the 5' RACE reads, yields one record per CDR3 protein. Counted here are 600,000 to 800,000 distinct CDR3 sequences, under 25% occurring once; the ten biggest clones make up 3.6%. Sequencing used blood. The receptors shown here come from a man in his 70s in good health. The CDR3 runs from the conserved cysteine through the conserved F or W. Fields, in order: D gene, J gene, clone size, V gene, CDR3 protein, CDR3 DNA. D genes are given only for firm matches. The size of a clone is reported for some rows only, either as once, few or many, or as a class for expanded clones.

d_call: TRBD1
j_call: TRBJ2-4
clone_size: few
v_call: TRBV5-5
cdr3_aa: CASSLVTGGMAKNIQYF
cdr3_nt: TGTGCCAGCAGCTTGGTGACAGGGGGGATGGCCAAAAACATTCAGTACTTC

d_call: NA
j_call: TRBJ2-7
clone_size: NA
v_call: TRBV10-3
cdr3_aa: CAIRGQSTYEQYF
cdr3_nt: TGTGCCATCAGAGGACAGAGCACCTACGAGCAGTACTTC

d_call: NA
j_call: TRBJ2-2
clone_size: many
v_call: TRBV24-1
cdr3_aa: CATSDPLTSTGELFF
cdr3_nt: TGTGCCACCAGTGATCCTCTAACTAGCACCGGGGAGCTGTTTTTT

d_call: TRBD2
j_call: TRBJ2-1
clone_size: few
v_call: TRBV10-3
cdr3_aa: CAISESGLAGDRDNEQFF
cdr3_nt: TGTGCCATCAGTGAATCAGGACTAGCGGGAGACCGGGACAATGAGCAGTTCTTC

d_call: TRBD1
j_call: TRBJ2-5
clone_size: NA
v_call: TRBV5-1
cdr3_aa: CASSLAAPDRETQYF
cdr3_nt: TGCGCCAGCAGCTTGGCGGCCCCGGACAGGGAGACCCAGTACTTC

d_call: NA
j_call: TRBJ1-2
clone_size: few
v_call: TRBV29-1
cdr3_aa: CSVAGLATNYGYTF
cdr3_nt: TGCAGCGTTGCCGGGTTGGCCACTAACTATGGCTACACCTTC

d_call: NA
j_call: TRBJ1-1
clone_size: NA
v_call: TRBV28
cdr3_aa: CASFSPDTEAFF
cdr3_nt: TGTGCCAGCTTTTCACCAGACACTGAAGCTTTCTTT

d_call: TRBD2
j_call: TRBJ2-1
clone_size: NA
v_call: TRBV5-5
cdr3_aa: CASSLAVLAGGNEQFF
cdr3_nt: TGTGCCAGCAGCTTGGCCGTACTAGCGGGAGGCAATGAGCAGTTCTTC

d_call: NA
j_call: TRBJ1-3
clone_size: NA
v_call: TRBV28
cdr3_aa: CASSLQTYSGNTIYF
cdr3_nt: TGTGCCAGCAGTTTGCAGACTTACTCTGGAAACACCATATATTTT

d_call: NA
j_call: TRBJ1-2
clone_size: few
v_call: TRBV30
cdr3_aa: CAWSGTVLIYGYTF
cdr3_nt: TGTGCCTGGAGTGGGACAGTTTTAATTTATGGCTACACCTTC

d_call: NA
j_call: TRBJ2-2
clone_size: few
v_call: TRBV14
cdr3_aa: CASSQRVTGGLFF
cdr3_nt: TGTGCCAGCAGCCAAAGAGTAACCGGGGGGCTGTTTTTT

d_call: NA
j_call: TRBJ2-5
clone_size: few
v_call: TRBV12-3/TRBV12-4
cdr3_aa: CASSPARLETQYF
cdr3_nt: TGTGCCAGCAGCCCCGCGCGGCTGGAGACCCAGTACTTC

d_call: NA
j_call: TRBJ1-5
clone_size: NA
v_call: TRBV12-3/TRBV12-4
cdr3_aa: CASSGQFNQPQHF
cdr3_nt: TGTGCCAGCAGCGGACAGTTCAATCAGCCCCAGCATTTT

d_call: NA
j_call: TRBJ2-7
clone_size: NA
v_call: TRBV10-1
cdr3_aa: CASSESKAGSEQYF
cdr3_nt: TGCGCCAGCAGTGAGTCGAAAGCCGGGTCCGAGCAGTACTTC

d_call: NA
j_call: TRBJ2-7
clone_size: NA
v_call: TRBV20-1
cdr3_aa: CSARPPSSGEQYF
cdr3_nt: TGCAGTGCCAGGCCCCCTAGCTCCGGCGAGCAGTACTTC

d_call: NA
j_call: TRBJ1-3
clone_size: few
v_call: TRBV5-5
cdr3_aa: CASSLGQANSGNTIYF
cdr3_nt: TGTGCCAGCAGCTTGGGACAGGCCAACTCTGGAAACACCATATATTTT

d_call: TRBD2
j_call: TRBJ2-7
clone_size: NA
v_call: TRBV20-1
cdr3_aa: CSAVTSGTFVEQYF
cdr3_nt: TGCAGTGCTGTTACTAGCGGGACTTTCGTCGAGCAGTACTTC

d_call: NA
j_call: TRBJ2-3
clone_size: many
v_call: TRBV5-1
cdr3_aa: CASSLTGDTQYF
cdr3_nt: TGTGCCAGCAGCTTGACAGGAGATACGCAGTATTTT

d_call: NA
j_call: TRBJ2-7
clone_size: few
v_call: TRBV28
cdr3_aa: CASGSGFSYEQYF
cdr3_nt: TGTGCCAGCGGCTCAGGGTTCTCCTACGAGCAGTACTTC

d_call: NA
j_call: TRBJ2-7
clone_size: NA
v_call: TRBV10-3
cdr3_aa: CAISGSEIYEQYF
cdr3_nt: TGTGCCATCAGTGGCTCGGAAATCTACGAGCAGTACTTC

d_call: NA
j_call: TRBJ2-5
clone_size: few
v_call: TRBV24-1
cdr3_aa: CATRGTVQETQYF
cdr3_nt: TGTGCCACCAGAGGGACCGTCCAAGAGACCCAGTACTTC

d_call: TRBD2
j_call: TRBJ2-7
clone_size: NA
v_call: TRBV11-2
cdr3_aa: CASSLDYGRGVSSYEQYF
cdr3_nt: TGTGCCAGCAGCTTAGATTACGGACGGGGGGTTTCCTCCTACGAGCAGTACTTC

d_call: TRBD1
j_call: TRBJ2-1
clone_size: NA
v_call: TRBV20-1
cdr3_aa: CSGLIGTGTTGGSYNEQFF
cdr3_nt: TGCAGTGGGCTAATTGGGACAGGGACGACAGGGGGCTCCTACAATGAGCAGTTCTTC

d_call: NA
j_call: TRBJ2-7
clone_size: many
v_call: TRBV6-5
cdr3_aa: CASSYSVHPYEQYF
cdr3_nt: TGTGCCAGCAGTTACTCGGTCCATCCCTACGAGCAGTACTTC

d_call: TRBD2
j_call: TRBJ2-3
clone_size: NA
v_call: TRBV7-8
cdr3_aa: CASSLPLLAGEVDTQYF
cdr3_nt: TGTGCCAGCAGCCTCCCACTCCTAGCGGGAGAGGTGGATACGCAGTATTTT

d_call: TRBD2
j_call: TRBJ2-3
clone_size: NA
v_call: TRBV20-1
cdr3_aa: CSARDLYSSGGSTDTQYF
cdr3_nt: TGCAGTGCTAGAGACCTTTATTCTAGCGGGGGAAGCACAGATACGCAGTATTTT

d_call: TRBD1
j_call: TRBJ2-1
clone_size: NA
v_call: TRBV12-3/TRBV12-4
cdr3_aa: CASSPGTGENEQFF
cdr3_nt: TGTGCCAGCAGCCCCGGGACAGGGGAGAATGAGCAGTTCTTC

d_call: TRBD1
j_call: TRBJ2-1
clone_size: NA
v_call: TRBV5-1
cdr3_aa: CASSIGQGGERYNEQFF
cdr3_nt: TGCGCCAGCAGCATTGGACAGGGTGGAGAACGCTACAATGAGCAGTTCTTC

d_call: TRBD2
j_call: TRBJ2-2
clone_size: few
v_call: TRBV5-1
cdr3_aa: CASSSLAGGDAGELFF
cdr3_nt: TGCGCCAGCAGCTCTCTAGCGGGAGGGGACGCCGGGGAGCTGTTTTTT

d_call: NA
j_call: TRBJ2-1
clone_size: NA
v_call: TRBV11-2
cdr3_aa: CASSYTSEQFF
cdr3_nt: TGTGCCAGCAGCTACACTAGCGAGCAGTTCTTC

d_call: TRBD2
j_call: TRBJ2-7
clone_size: NA
v_call: TRBV6-2/TRBV6-3
cdr3_aa: CASSYSTSGGYEQYF
cdr3_nt: TGTGCCAGCAGTTACTCGACTAGCGGGGGCTACGAGCAGTACTTC

d_call: TRBD2
j_call: TRBJ2-5
clone_size: many
v_call: TRBV5-1
cdr3_aa: CASSLGLAGGSGETQYF
cdr3_nt: TGCGCCAGCAGCTTGGGACTAGCGGGAGGAAGCGGAGAGACCCAGTACTTC

d_call: NA
j_call: TRBJ2-7
clone_size: few
v_call: TRBV28
cdr3_aa: CASSLAVKSYEQYF
cdr3_nt: TGTGCCAGCAGTTTAGCGGTCAAGTCCTACGAGCAGTACTTC

d_call: TRBD2
j_call: TRBJ2-2
clone_size: many
v_call: TRBV12-3/TRBV12-4
cdr3_aa: CASSPSGSNTGELFF
cdr3_nt: TGCGCCAGCAGCCCTAGCGGGAGTAACACCGGGGAGCTGTTTTTT

d_call: TRBD1
j_call: TRBJ1-5
clone_size: few
v_call: TRBV6-5
cdr3_aa: CASSYSIAGGQPQHF
cdr3_nt: TGTGCCAGCAGTTACTCGATTGCAGGGGGACAGCCCCAGCATTTT

d_call: NA
j_call: TRBJ1-1
clone_size: few
v_call: TRBV20-1
cdr3_aa: CSARGAEWVSEAFF
cdr3_nt: TGCAGTGCTAGAGGGGCGGAGTGGGTATCGGAAGCTTTCTTT

d_call: NA
j_call: TRBJ1-6
clone_size: NA
v_call: TRBV12-3/TRBV12-4
cdr3_aa: CASSLKTSPLHF
cdr3_nt: TGTGCCAGCAGTTTGAAGACTTCACCCCTCCACTTT

d_call: TRBD1
j_call: TRBJ1-2
clone_size: NA
v_call: TRBV28
cdr3_aa: CASSLFWDRGLGYTF
cdr3_nt: TGTGCCAGCAGTTTATTCTGGGACAGGGGATTGGGCTACACCTTC

d_call: TRBD1
j_call: TRBJ2-1
clone_size: few
v_call: TRBV29-1
cdr3_aa: CSVRTGFNEQFF
cdr3_nt: TGCAGCGTTCGGACAGGCTTCAATGAGCAGTTCTTC

d_call: TRBD2
j_call: TRBJ2-1
clone_size: few
v_call: TRBV10-3
cdr3_aa: CAISDRTSNEQFF
cdr3_nt: TGTGCCATCAGTGATAGGACTAGTAATGAGCAGTTCTTC

d_call: NA
j_call: TRBJ2-7
clone_size: NA
v_call: TRBV11-2
cdr3_aa: CASSLGIDRYLTSYEQYF
cdr3_nt: TGTGCCAGCAGCTTAGGAATAGACAGGTACCTCACTAGCTACGAGCAGTACTTC

d_call: NA
j_call: TRBJ1-1
clone_size: many
v_call: TRBV12-3/TRBV12-4
cdr3_aa: CASIGGANTEAFF
cdr3_nt: TGTGCCAGCATAGGGGGGGCCAACACTGAAGCTTTCTTT

d_call: NA
j_call: TRBJ2-7
clone_size: NA
v_call: TRBV7-9
cdr3_aa: CASSLTLAYEQYF
cdr3_nt: TGTGCCAGCAGCTTAACTTTAGCCTACGAGCAGTACTTC

d_call: NA
j_call: TRBJ2-7
clone_size: NA
v_call: TRBV7-9
cdr3_aa: CASSLGYERYF
cdr3_nt: TGTGCCAGCAGCTTGGGATACGAGCGGTACTTC

d_call: NA
j_call: TRBJ2-1
clone_size: few
v_call: TRBV7-8
cdr3_aa: CASSPPGTPNEQFF
cdr3_nt: TGTGCCAGCAGCCCACCTGGGACTCCCAATGAGCAGTTCTTC